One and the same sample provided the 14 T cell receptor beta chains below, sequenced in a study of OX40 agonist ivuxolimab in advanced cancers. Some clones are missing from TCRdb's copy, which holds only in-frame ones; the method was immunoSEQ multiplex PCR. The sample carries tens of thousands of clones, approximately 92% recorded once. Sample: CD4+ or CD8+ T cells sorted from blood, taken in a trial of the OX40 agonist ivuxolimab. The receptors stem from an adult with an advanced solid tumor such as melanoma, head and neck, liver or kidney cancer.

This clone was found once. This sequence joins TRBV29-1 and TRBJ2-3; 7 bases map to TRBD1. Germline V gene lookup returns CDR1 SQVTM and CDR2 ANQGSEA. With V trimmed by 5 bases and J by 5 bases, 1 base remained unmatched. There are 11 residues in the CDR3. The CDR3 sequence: CSVNRGDTQYF. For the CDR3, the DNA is TGCAGCGTTAACAGGGGAGATACGCAGTATTTT.

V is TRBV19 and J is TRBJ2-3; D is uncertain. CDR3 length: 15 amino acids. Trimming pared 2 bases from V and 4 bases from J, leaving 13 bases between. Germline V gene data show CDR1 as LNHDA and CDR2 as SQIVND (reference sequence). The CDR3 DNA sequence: TGTGCCAGTAGTATAAACCCCCTCGTTCCAGATACGCAGTATTTT. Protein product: CASSINPLVPDTQYF.

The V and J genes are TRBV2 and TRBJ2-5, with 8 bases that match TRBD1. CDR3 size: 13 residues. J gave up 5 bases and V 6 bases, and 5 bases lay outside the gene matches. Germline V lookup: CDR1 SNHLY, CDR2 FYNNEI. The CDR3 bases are TGTGCCAGCAGCGACAGGGGTTTCGAGACCCAGTACTTC. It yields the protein CASSDRGFETQYF.

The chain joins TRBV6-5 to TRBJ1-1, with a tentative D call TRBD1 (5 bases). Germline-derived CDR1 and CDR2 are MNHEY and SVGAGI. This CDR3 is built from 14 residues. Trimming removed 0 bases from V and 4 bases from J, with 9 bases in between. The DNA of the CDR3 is TGTGCCAGCAGTTACTCTGCCAGGGTCACTGAAGCTTTCTTT. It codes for CASSYSARVTEAFF.

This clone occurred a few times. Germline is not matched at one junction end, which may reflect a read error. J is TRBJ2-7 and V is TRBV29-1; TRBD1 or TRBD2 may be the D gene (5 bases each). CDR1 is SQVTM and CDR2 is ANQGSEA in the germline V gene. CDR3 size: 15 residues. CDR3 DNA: TGCAGCGTTCAAGAAACTGGCCTTTGGGACGCCGAGCAGTACTTC. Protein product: CSVQETGLWDAEQYF.

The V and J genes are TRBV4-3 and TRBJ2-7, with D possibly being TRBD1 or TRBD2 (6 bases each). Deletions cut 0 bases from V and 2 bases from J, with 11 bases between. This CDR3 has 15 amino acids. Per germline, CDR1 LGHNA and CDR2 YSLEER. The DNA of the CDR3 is TGCGCCAGCAGCCAAGATGGGGGGCCTACCTACGAGCAGTACTTC. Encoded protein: CASSQDGGPTYEQYF.

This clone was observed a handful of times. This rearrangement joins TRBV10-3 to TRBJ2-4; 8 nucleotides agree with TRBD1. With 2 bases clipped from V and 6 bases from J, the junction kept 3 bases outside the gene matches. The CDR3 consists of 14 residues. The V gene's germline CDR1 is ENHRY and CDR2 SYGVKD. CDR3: CAISEPGQGNIQYF. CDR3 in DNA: TGTGCCATCAGTGAGCCCGGACAGGGAAACATTCAGTACTTC.

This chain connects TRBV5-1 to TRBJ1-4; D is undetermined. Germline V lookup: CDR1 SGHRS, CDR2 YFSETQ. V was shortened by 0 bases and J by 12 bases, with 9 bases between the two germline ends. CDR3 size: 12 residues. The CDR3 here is CASSLGQAELFF. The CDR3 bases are TGCGCCAGCAGCTTGGGGCAGGCGGAACTGTTTTTT.

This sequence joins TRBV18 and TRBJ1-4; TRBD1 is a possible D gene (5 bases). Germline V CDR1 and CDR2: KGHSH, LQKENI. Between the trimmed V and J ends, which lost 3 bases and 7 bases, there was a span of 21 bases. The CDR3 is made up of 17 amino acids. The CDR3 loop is CASSPRGTDSIGEKLFF. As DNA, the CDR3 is TGTGCCAGCTCACCGCGCGGGACCGATTCGATAGGTGAAAAACTGTTTTTT.

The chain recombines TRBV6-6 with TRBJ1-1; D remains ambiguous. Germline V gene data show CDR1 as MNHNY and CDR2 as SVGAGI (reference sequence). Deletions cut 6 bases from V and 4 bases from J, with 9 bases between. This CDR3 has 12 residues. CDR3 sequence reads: CASRSWSTEAFF. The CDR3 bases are TGTGCCAGCAGATCCTGGAGCACTGAAGCTTTCTTT.

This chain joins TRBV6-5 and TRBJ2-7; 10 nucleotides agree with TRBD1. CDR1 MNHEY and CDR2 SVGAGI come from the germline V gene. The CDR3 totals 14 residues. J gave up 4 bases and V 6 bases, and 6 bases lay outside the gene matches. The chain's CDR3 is CASRIGQGVYEQYF. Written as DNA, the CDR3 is TGTGCCAGCAGAATCGGACAGGGGGTGTACGAGCAGTACTTC.

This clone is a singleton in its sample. As DNA, the CDR3 is TGTGCCAGCAGTGAGCGCAGCTCTGGAAACACCATATATTTT. Translation: CASSERSSGNTIYF. V gene TRBV6-1 combines with J gene TRBJ1-3; the D is unclear. Trimming cost V 3 bases and J 0 bases, with 6 bases left between them. Germline V lookup: CDR1 MNHNS, CDR2 SASEGT. CDR3 size: 14 residues.

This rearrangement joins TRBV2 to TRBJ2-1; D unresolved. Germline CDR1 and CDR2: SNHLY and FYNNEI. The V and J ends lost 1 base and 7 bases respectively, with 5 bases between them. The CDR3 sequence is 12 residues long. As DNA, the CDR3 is TGTGCCAGCAGTGAAGACACAAATGAGCAGTTCTTC. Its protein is CASSEDTNEQFF.

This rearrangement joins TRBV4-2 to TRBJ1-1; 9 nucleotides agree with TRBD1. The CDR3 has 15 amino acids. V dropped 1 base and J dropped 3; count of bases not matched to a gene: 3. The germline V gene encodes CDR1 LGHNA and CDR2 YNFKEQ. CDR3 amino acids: CASSQADRGDTEAFF. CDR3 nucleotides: TGTGCCAGCAGCCAAGCTGACAGGGGGGACACTGAAGCTTTCTTT.